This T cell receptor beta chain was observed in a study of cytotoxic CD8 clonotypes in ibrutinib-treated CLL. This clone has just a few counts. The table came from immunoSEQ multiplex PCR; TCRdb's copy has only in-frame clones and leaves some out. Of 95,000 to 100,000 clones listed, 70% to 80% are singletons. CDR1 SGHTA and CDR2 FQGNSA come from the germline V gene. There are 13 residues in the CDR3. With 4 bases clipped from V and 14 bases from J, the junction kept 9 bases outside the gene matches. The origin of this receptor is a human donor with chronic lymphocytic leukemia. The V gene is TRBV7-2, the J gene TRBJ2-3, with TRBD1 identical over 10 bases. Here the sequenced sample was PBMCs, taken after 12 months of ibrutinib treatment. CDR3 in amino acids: CASSSQPGQGWYF. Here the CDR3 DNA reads TGTGCCAGCAGCTCCCAACCGGGACAGGGGTGGTATTTT.